Listed below are T cell receptor beta chains from one sample, sequenced in a study of technical replicates of blood from several donors. Some clones are missing from TCRdb's copy, which holds only in-frame ones; the method was immunoSEQ multiplex PCR. The sample includes about 93,000 clones, around 96% of them seen just once. Sample: T cells isolated from PBMCs. These receptors were obtained from a human donor in good health. CDR3s include the opening cysteine and the closing phenylalanine or tryptophan. The D gene is left open where the match is weak. A row's size may be missing; if present it is once, few, many or a size class.

clone_size d_call j_call v_call cdr3_aa cdr3_nt
. . TRBJ2-1 TRBV30 CAWTTLLSYNEQFF TGTGCCTGGACGACTCTACTTTCCTACAATGAGCAGTTCTTC
. TRBD1 TRBJ1-4 TRBV7-2 CASSRGSLGQLINEKLFF TGTGCCAGCAGCCGAGGTTCCCTGGGACAGCTCATTAATGAAAAACTGTTTTTT
. TRBD1 TRBJ2-5 TRBV14 CASSQDHGTAVTQYF TGTGCCAGCAGCCAAGATCATGGGACAGCGGTGACCCAGTACTTC
. . TRBJ1-2 TRBV4-1 CASSQDPGPYGYTF TGCGCCAGCAGCCAAGATCCGGGTCCCTATGGCTACACCTTC
. . TRBJ2-1 TRBV28 CASSPGTFYNEQFF TGTGCCAGCAGTCCGGGGACTTTTTACAATGAGCAGTTCTTC
. TRBD2 TRBJ2-7 TRBV10-3 CAITAGAYEQYF TGTGCCATCACGGCGGGAGCATACGAGCAGTACTTC
. . TRBJ2-7 TRBV27 CASSLIRVGAQGLEQYF TGTGCCAGCAGTTTAATCCGGGTGGGAGCGCAGGGGCTCGAGCAGTACTTC
. . TRBJ1-1 TRBV7-9 CASSLRGGSAEAFF TGTGCCAGCAGCCTAAGGGGGGGTAGCGCTGAAGCTTTCTTT
. . TRBJ2-3 TRBV5-1 CASHRERTQYF TGCGCCAGTCACAGGGAAAGGACGCAGTATTTT
. . TRBJ2-1 TRBV4-1 CASSQVRGNEQFF TGCGCCAGCAGCCAAGTAAGAGGCAATGAGCAGTTCTTC
. TRBD1 TRBJ2-1 TRBV6-1 CAGERSGQDNEQFF TGTGCCGGCGAGAGATCGGGACAGGACAATGAGCAGTTCTTC
. . TRBJ1-1 TRBV7-7 CASSSGGETEAFF TGTGCTAGCAGCTCGGGTGGAGAGACTGAAGCTTTCTTT
once . TRBJ1-5 TRBV19 CASSLPGGGFIRDSNQPQHF TGTGCCAGTAGTCTCCCGGGGGGAGGTTTTATCCGGGATAGCAATCAGCCCCAGCATTTT
. . TRBJ2-7 TRBV6-1 CASSGQTWTYEQYF TGTGCCAGCAGTGGCCAGACTTGGACCTACGAGCAGTACTTC
. TRBD2 TRBJ2-7 TRBV10-2 CASSDRSGSVEQYF TGCGCCAGCAGTGACCGGAGCGGGAGCGTCGAGCAGTACTTC
. . TRBJ2-3 TRBV7-6 CASSSPYTDTQYF TGTGCCAGCAGCTCCCCGTACACAGATACGCAGTATTTT
. . TRBJ2-3 TRBV12-5 CASGLVLGSGTDTQYF TGTGCTAGTGGTTTGGTACTGGGGAGCGGCACAGATACGCAGTATTTT
. . TRBJ1-1 TRBV4-1 CASSPIQGNTEAFF TGCGCCAGCAGCCCCATACAGGGGAACACTGAAGCTTTCTTT
once TRBD1 TRBJ2-1 TRBV15 CATSRTGAGNEQFF TGTGCCACCAGCAGGACAGGGGCCGGCAATGAGCAGTTCTTC
. TRBD1 TRBJ2-5 TRBV10-1 CASSDVSGTGLQETQYF TGCGCCAGCAGTGATGTGTCCGGGACAGGACTCCAAGAGACCCAGTACTTC
. . TRBJ2-7 TRBV7-9 CASSLALRTDRSSYEQYF TGTGCCAGCAGCTTAGCGTTGAGGACAGATCGAAGCTCCTACGAGCAGTACTTC
. . TRBJ1-2 TRBV6-1 CASSESLGARGYTF TGTGCCAGCAGTGAGTCTTTGGGGGCGCGGGGCTACACCTTC
. . TRBJ2-5 TRBV27 CASSLSQGTEETQYF TGTGCCAGCAGTTTATCCCAGGGAACTGAAGAGACCCAGTACTTC
. . TRBJ2-7 TRBV7-6 CASSLDSPGVGEQYF TGTGCCAGCAGCTTAGACTCCCCAGGGGTTGGCGAGCAGTACTTC
. . TRBJ1-1 TRBV7-9 CASSLISEAFF TGTGCCAGCAGCTTAATCAGTGAAGCTTTCTTT
. TRBD1 TRBJ2-1 TRBV19 CASSIEWDSVNEQFF TGTGCCAGTAGTATAGAATGGGACAGTGTTAATGAGCAGTTCTTC
. . TRBJ1-1 TRBV9 CASSRGAGYRSNTEAFF TGTGCCAGCAGCCGGGGAGCAGGCTATCGTTCGAACACTGAAGCTTTCTTT
. TRBD2 TRBJ2-1 TRBV28 CASSSPSGRSYNEQFF TGTGCCAGCAGTTCTCCTAGCGGGAGATCCTACAATGAGCAGTTCTTC
. TRBD2 TRBJ2-1 TRBV11-3 CASSLSPGGAIYNEQFF TGTGCCAGCAGCTTATCCCCCGGGGGGGCGATCTACAATGAGCAGTTCTTC
. TRBD1 TRBJ2-7 TRBV18 CASSLLGQGRSHYEQYF TGTGCCAGCTCACTACTAGGACAGGGGCGGTCGCATTACGAGCAGTACTTC
. TRBD2 TRBJ2-3 TRBV7-9 CASSRLAGGPTSTDTQYF TGTGCCAGCAGCAGACTAGCGGGGGGACCCACTAGCACAGATACGCAGTATTTT
. . TRBJ1-4 TRBV6-6 CASSYVGEDEKLFF TGTGCCAGCAGTTACGTCGGGGAGGATGAAAAACTGTTTTTT
. . TRBJ1-3 TRBV5-6 CASSPSRGFENTIYF TGTGCCAGCAGCCCTAGTCGGGGGTTTGAAAACACCATATATTTT
. TRBD2 TRBJ2-5 TRBV7-2 CASSLVAGVETQYF TGTGCCAGCAGCTTAGTGGCGGGGGTAGAGACCCAGTACTTC
. . TRBJ1-5 TRBV4-1 CASSQDFTYSNQPQHF TGCGCCAGCAGCCAAGATTTCACTTATAGCAATCAGCCCCAGCATTTT
. TRBD1 TRBJ1-5 TRBV10-3 CAISELGQGGQPQHF TGTGCCATCAGTGAGTTAGGACAGGGTGGTCAGCCCCAGCATTTT
. . TRBJ1-1 TRBV5-1 CASSVSWGRGGTEAFF TGCGCCAGCAGCGTGAGTTGGGGAAGGGGAGGCACTGAAGCTTTCTTT
. TRBD1 TRBJ1-2 TRBV5-4 CASSDGTVDGYTF TGTGCCAGCAGCGACGGGACAGTCGATGGCTACACCTTC
once TRBD2 TRBJ2-7 TRBV13 CASSPGVAGLYEQYF TGTGCCAGCAGTCCCGGGGTAGCGGGACTCTACGAGCAGTACTTC
. TRBD1 TRBJ1-5 TRBV6-4 CASTDRVGQPQHF TGTGCCAGCACGGACAGGGTGGGTCAGCCCCAGCATTTT
. . TRBJ1-5 TRBV5-1 CASSLMTGSNQPQHF TGCGCCAGCAGCTTAATGACGGGTAGCAATCAGCCCCAGCATTTT
. TRBD1 TRBJ1-3 TRBV6-5 CAVRDSLSGNTIYF TGTGCCGTCAGGGACAGCCTCTCTGGAAACACCATATATTTT
. . TRBJ1-1 TRBV30 CAWARTVNTEAFF TGTGCCTGGGCCAGGACAGTGAACACTGAAGCTTTCTTT
once . TRBJ1-5 TRBV7-2 CASNLGQINQPQHF TGTGCCAGCAATTTAGGACAAATTAATCAGCCCCAGCATTTT
. TRBD1 TRBJ2-7 TRBV27 CASSLFPDRATDIHREQYF TGTGCCAGCAGTTTATTCCCGGACAGGGCCACCGACATTCATCGGGAGCAGTACTTC
. . TRBJ2-2 TRBV2 CASSVYNLNTGELFF TGTGCCAGCAGTGTGTACAACCTCAACACCGGGGAGCTGTTTTTT
. . TRBJ2-6 TRBV6-5 CASSYSGGSGANVLTF TGTGCCAGCAGTTACTCGGGGGGTTCTGGGGCCAACGTCCTGACTTTC
. TRBD2 TRBJ2-2 TRBV27 CASSLHRGGRAGELFF TGTGCCAGCAGTCTGCACCGGGGAGGGAGGGCCGGGGAGCTGTTTTTT
. . TRBJ1-6 TRBV27 CASSFGAANRGSSPLHF TGTGCCAGCAGTTTTGGTGCCGCGAATAGGGGATCTTCACCCCTCCACTTT
once TRBD2 TRBJ2-3 TRBV7-9 CASTGLAGVSSSTDTQYF TGTGCCAGCACCGGACTAGCGGGAGTTAGTTCTAGCACAGATACGCAGTATTTT
. . TRBJ2-7 TRBV5-1 CASRPIDSSYEQYF TGCGCCAGCAGACCTATTGACAGCTCCTACGAGCAGTACTTC
. . TRBJ1-1 TRBV13 CASSLGRWPVF TGTGCCAGCAGCTTAGGCCGCTGGCCCGTTTTT
once . TRBJ1-1 TRBV6-1 CASSQQGNTEAFF TGTGCCAGCAGTCAACAGGGGAACACTGAAGCTTTCTTT
. . TRBJ1-5 TRBV4-1 CASSPGQSSNQPQHF TGCGCCAGCAGCCCCGGACAGTCCAGCAATCAGCCCCAGCATTTT
. TRBD1 TRBJ1-1 TRBV27 CASRLTGATEAFF TGTGCCAGTCGTCTAACAGGGGCCACTGAAGCTTTCTTT